These T cell receptor beta chains were read from a single sample in a study of blood T cell repertoires in COVID-19. TCRdb keeps only in-frame clones here, not all; method: immunoSEQ multiplex PCR. The repertoire holds approximately 29,000 clones, with roughly 86% as singletons. The sample comprised peripheral blood. The source is a human donor with active COVID-19. The donor label of this sample is uncertain. CDR3s include the opening cysteine and the closing phenylalanine or tryptophan. Each record gives: J gene, V gene, D gene, clone size, CDR3 DNA, CDR3 protein. A D gene is named only where the DNA matches it firmly. Clone size is not always given. Where it is, it says once, few, many or a class for expanded clones.

J: TRBJ2-1
V: TRBV11-3
D: TRBD1
size: .
DNA: TGTGCCAGCAGCTTCGGACAGGACAATGAGCAGTTCTTC
CDR3: CASSFGQDNEQFF

J: TRBJ1-3
V: TRBV4-2
D: TRBD1
size: .
DNA: TGTGCCAGCAGCCAAATTCTCGGGACAGCCTCTGGAAACACCATATATTTT
CDR3: CASSQILGTASGNTIYF

J: TRBJ1-3
V: TRBV27
D: .
size: .
DNA: TGTGCCAGCAGTTCCCGACAGAGCCTTTCTGGAAACACCATATATTTT
CDR3: CASSSRQSLSGNTIYF

J: TRBJ1-2
V: TRBV4-1
D: .
size: .
DNA: TGCGCCAGCAGCCGCGGGGAGGGAATTCACTATGGCTACACCTTC
CDR3: CASSRGEGIHYGYTF

J: TRBJ1-1
V: TRBV6-1
D: TRBD1
size: .
DNA: TGTGCCAGCAGTGAATGGGACAGGGAGGGTGGCGCTGAAGCTTTCTTT
CDR3: CASSEWDREGGAEAFF

J: TRBJ1-5
V: TRBV18
D: TRBD1
size: .
DNA: TGTGCCAGCTCCGGACAGGGAAACAATCAGCCCCAGCATTTT
CDR3: CASSGQGNNQPQHF

J: TRBJ1-2
V: TRBV2
D: .
size: .
DNA: TGTGCCAGCAGTGAAGGCAGGGAGGGCGGCTACACCTTC
CDR3: CASSEGREGGYTF

J: TRBJ1-1
V: TRBV19
D: .
size: .
DNA: TGTGCCAGTAGTATAGCCCTTACAGTGAACACTGAAGCTTTCTTT
CDR3: CASSIALTVNTEAFF

J: TRBJ2-3
V: TRBV14
D: .
size: .
DNA: TGTGCCAGCAGCCAAGATTGGGCAAGAGATACGCAGTATTTT
CDR3: CASSQDWARDTQYF

J: TRBJ2-1
V: TRBV29-1
D: .
size: .
DNA: TGCAGCGTTGCCTTGACTCCCGGCAATGAGCAGTTCTTC
CDR3: CSVALTPGNEQFF

J: TRBJ2-5
V: TRBV7-8
D: TRBD2
size: .
DNA: TGTGCCAGCAGCTTACAGACTAGCGGGGGGGAAGAGACCCAGTACTTC
CDR3: CASSLQTSGGEETQYF

J: TRBJ1-2
V: TRBV4-2
D: TRBD1
size: few
DNA: TGTGCCAGCAGCCAAGATTGGGACAGGGTGATGGGCTACACCTTC
CDR3: CASSQDWDRVMGYTF

J: TRBJ2-3
V: TRBV18
D: .
size: once
DNA: TGTGCCAGCTCATTACAGGGTGGCGCAGATACGCAGTATTTT
CDR3: CASSLQGGADTQYF

J: TRBJ1-1
V: TRBV7-2
D: TRBD1
size: .
DNA: TGTGCCAGCAGCATCGGACAGGGGGGAACTGAAGCTTTCTTT
CDR3: CASSIGQGGTEAFF

J: TRBJ1-1
V: TRBV4-1
D: TRBD1
size: .
DNA: TGCGCCAGCAGCCAACAGGGGGCGAGGAACACTGAAGCTTTCTTT
CDR3: CASSQQGARNTEAFF